The following is a T cell receptor beta chain sequence with its context. This specimen belongs to a study of tumor T cells in aggressive B-cell lymphoma. TCRdb's table, derived via immunoSEQ multiplex PCR, lists solely in-frame clones and lacks some. The table has about 1,600 clones, less than 95% seen once. V lost 1 base to trimming and J lost 0 bases, with 13 bases between them. Germline V gene sequence: CDR1 GTSNPN, CDR2 SVGIG (reference sequence). The length of the CDR3 is 17 residues. This receptor was obtained from an adult with diffuse large B cell lymphoma. Sequenced: tumor tissue. The chain combines TRBV30 with TRBJ2-6; maybe TRBD1 (6 bases). In DNA, the CDR3 is TGTGCCTGGAGTGGAGGCAGGGGTCCCTCTGGGGCCAACGTCCTGACTTTC. As protein: CAWSGGRGPSGANVLTF. The full variable domain, its missing parts supplied by reference TRBV30 and TRBJ2-6, is SQTIHQWPATLVQPVGSPLSLECTVEGTSNPNLYWYRQAAGRGLQLLFYSVGIGQISSEVPQNLSASRPQDRQFILSSKKLLLSDSGFYLCAWSGGRGPSGANVLTFGAGSRLTVL.